The present entry profiles one T cell receptor beta chain with its context. Here the gene names and germline are mouse. The read finishes 1 residue shy of the CDR3 end, and the germline J gene is used to complete it. Trimming took off 3 bases at V and 0 bases at J, with 8 bases between the two ends. Looked up from germline, CDR1 is LGHNA and CDR2 is YSYQKL. This CDR3 region has 14 residues. The repertoire was sequenced with immunoSEQ multiplex PCR; TCRdb's copy has only in-frame clones and lacks some. The sample has about 48,000 clones; 73% are singletons. The sample originates from a study of tissue T cells after allogeneic stem cell transplantation.

The chain joins TRBV2 to TRBJ1-2; possibly TRBD1 for D (5 bases). The TCR comes from a pool of C57BL/6 mice in good health. What was sequenced was sorted cells pooled from one or two spleens. This CDR3 reads CASSHTGSNSDYTF. The covered CDR3 bases are TGTGCCAGCAGCCACACAGGATCAAACTCCGACTACACC. Full variable domain (remainder filled in from reference TRBV2 and TRBJ1-2): DPKIIQKPKYLVAVTGSEKILICEQYLGHNAMYWYRQSAKKPLEFMFSYSYQKLMDNQTASSRFQPQSSKKNHLDLQITALKPDDSATYFCASSHTGSNSDYTFGSGTRLLVI.